This T cell receptor beta chain was identified in a study of tumor-infiltrating lymphocytes in oesophageal squamous cell carcinoma. This clonotype was seen many times. Germline CDR1 reads SGDLS; CDR2 reads YYNGEE. V was pared by 3 bases and J by 4 bases, with 16 bases between. CDR3 length: 15 amino acids. TCRdb reprocessed the PCR reads via MiXCR and lists one record per CDR3 protein. This table has thousands of distinct CDR3 sequences, just over 14% appearing once. The sequence was obtained from a male donor with esophageal squamous cell carcinoma. The sample consisted of esophageal tumor tissue. The chain uses TRBV9 and TRBJ1-2; possibly TRBD1 for D (6 bases). In DNA, the CDR3 is TGTGCCAGCAGCGCCGGCGGGGGGGCTTTCTATGGCTACACCTTC. The encoded protein is CASSAGGGAFYGYTF. The entire variable domain, with the rest obtained from reference TRBV9 and TRBJ1-2, is as follows: DSGVTQTPKHLITATGQRVTLRCSPRSGDLSVYWYQQSLDQGLQFLIQYYNGEERAKGNILERFSAQQFPDLHSELNLSSLELGDSALYFCASSAGGGAFYGYTFGSGTRLTVV.